This is a list of T cell receptor beta chains from one sample in a study of patients and donors after allogeneic stem cell transplantation. TCRdb independently ran MiXCR on the RT-PCR reads; one entry per CDR3 protein. Of 150,000 to 200,000 distinct CDR3 sequences in the sample, roughly 40% were seen once. Sample: blood, either unsorted or a sorted T cell fraction (not recorded which). The receptors here all came from a human donor who was either an allogeneic HSCT recipient or a stem cell or donor lymphocyte infusion donor (not recorded which). It is not recorded whose cells these are; they may come from a transplant donor. CDR3s include the opening cysteine and the closing phenylalanine or tryptophan. The D gene is left open where the match is weak. For some rows the clone size is stated as once, few or many, or as a class when expanded; others skip it.

J: TRBJ1-4; V: TRBV12-3/TRBV12-4; D: NA; size: NA; CDR3: CASSLPTPGEKLFF; DNA: TGTGCCAGCAGTTTGCCGACTCCTGGTGAAAAACTGTTTTTT
J: TRBJ2-1; V: TRBV7-3; D: TRBD2; size: NA; CDR3: CASSPIAGEGGNEQFF; DNA: TGTGCCAGCAGCCCCATAGCGGGAGAAGGTGGCAATGAGCAGTTCTTC
J: TRBJ1-2; V: TRBV12-3/TRBV12-4; D: NA; size: NA; CDR3: CASRDGTEFYGYTF; DNA: TGTGCCAGCAGAGACGGGACGGAGTTCTATGGCTACACCTTC
J: TRBJ1-2; V: TRBV6-2/TRBV6-3; D: TRBD1; size: NA; CDR3: CASVDRANYGYTF; DNA: TGTGCCAGTGTGGACAGGGCTAACTATGGCTACACCTTC
J: TRBJ1-2; V: TRBV28; D: NA; size: NA; CDR3: CASSPIFLISYTF; DNA: TGTGCCAGCAGTCCCATCTTTTTAATCAGCTACACCTTC
J: TRBJ1-3; V: TRBV25-1; D: TRBD1; size: few; CDR3: CASSEDRGRSGNTIYF; DNA: TGTGCCAGCAGTGAAGACAGGGGGCGGTCTGGAAACACCATATATTTT
J: TRBJ2-1; V: TRBV14; D: TRBD2; size: NA; CDR3: CASSRGLAADEQFF; DNA: TGTGCCAGCAGCCGCGGACTAGCGGCCGATGAGCAGTTCTTC
J: TRBJ2-1; V: TRBV7-9; D: NA; size: NA; CDR3: CASSSADRSEFF; DNA: TGTGCCAGCAGTTCGGCAGACAGGTCGGAGTTCTTC
J: TRBJ1-5; V: TRBV15; D: NA; size: NA; CDR3: CATSREEVNNQPQHF; DNA: TGTGCCACCAGCAGAGAGGAGGTAAACAATCAGCCCCAGCATTTT
J: TRBJ1-1; V: TRBV3-2; D: NA; size: few; CDR3: CAGAPWDTEAFF; DNA: TGTGCCGGGGCACCCTGGGACACTGAAGCTTTCTTT
J: TRBJ1-3; V: TRBV28; D: NA; size: NA; CDR3: CASSFMTGSGNTIYF; DNA: TGTGCCAGCAGTTTTATGACAGGCTCTGGAAACACCATATATTTT
J: TRBJ2-7; V: TRBV29-1; D: NA; size: NA; CDR3: CSVAGSRAYEQYF; DNA: TGCAGCGTTGCAGGGTCTCGGGCCTACGAGCAGTACTTC
J: TRBJ1-5; V: TRBV7-8; D: NA; size: few; CDR3: CASSLADRSNQPQHF; DNA: TGTGCCAGCAGCTTAGCCGACAGGAGCAATCAGCCCCAGCATTTT
J: TRBJ2-3; V: TRBV20-1; D: TRBD2; size: NA; CDR3: CSARNPGLAGWTDTQYF; DNA: TGCAGTGCTAGGAACCCGGGACTAGCGGGATGGACAGATACGCAGTATTTT
J: TRBJ2-3; V: TRBV4-2; D: TRBD2; size: NA; CDR3: CASSQDKGREFYKDTQYF; DNA: TGTGCCAGCAGCCAAGATAAAGGGCGGGAGTTTTACAAAGATACGCAGTATTTT
J: TRBJ2-7; V: TRBV9; D: NA; size: NA; CDR3: CASSVAQSYEQYF; DNA: TGTGCCAGCAGCGTAGCTCAGAGCTACGAGCAGTACTTC
J: TRBJ1-2; V: TRBV29-1; D: TRBD1; size: NA; CDR3: CSDLQGNYGYTF; DNA: TGCAGCGACCTACAGGGGAACTATGGCTACACCTTC
J: TRBJ2-7; V: TRBV6-5; D: TRBD2; size: NA; CDR3: CASSYGLAGVQGQYF; DNA: TGTGCCAGCAGTTATGGACTAGCGGGAGTTCAAGGGCAGTACTTC
J: TRBJ1-2; V: TRBV5-5; D: NA; size: NA; CDR3: CASGEGVYGYTF; DNA: TGTGCCAGCGGGGAGGGCGTCTATGGCTACACCTTC
J: TRBJ1-2; V: TRBV27; D: NA; size: NA; CDR3: CASSLTGRGDGYTF; DNA: TGTGCCAGCAGTTTGACAGGACGAGGGGATGGCTACACCTTC
J: TRBJ1-4; V: TRBV12-3/TRBV12-4; D: NA; size: NA; CDR3: CASSLGGAPNEKLFF; DNA: TGTGCCAGCAGTCTAGGGGGGGCGCCCAATGAAAAACTGTTTTTT
J: TRBJ2-7; V: TRBV5-4; D: NA; size: NA; CDR3: CASSLVETRTYEQYF; DNA: TGTGCCAGCAGCTTGGTTGAGACCAGAACCTACGAGCAGTACTTC
J: TRBJ1-6; V: TRBV6-5; D: NA; size: NA; CDR3: CASTPHRSENSPLHF; DNA: TGTGCCAGCACTCCCCACCGGAGTGAAAATTCACCCCTCCACTTT
J: TRBJ1-6; V: TRBV20-1; D: NA; size: few; CDR3: CSARASRDSPLHF; DNA: TGCAGTGCTAGAGCCTCGCGGGACTCACCCCTCCACTTT
J: TRBJ1-3; V: TRBV9; D: NA; size: NA; CDR3: CASSTWEGSGNTIYF; DNA: TGTGCCAGCAGCACCTGGGAAGGGTCTGGAAACACCATATATTTT
J: TRBJ1-2; V: TRBV20-1; D: NA; size: NA; CDR3: CSARAGQSYGYTF; DNA: TGCAGTGCTAGAGCGGGGCAGAGCTATGGCTACACCTTC
J: TRBJ1-1; V: TRBV24-1; D: NA; size: NA; CDR3: CATAGNMNTEAFF; DNA: TGTGCCACCGCCGGGAACATGAACACTGAAGCTTTCTTT
J: TRBJ2-6; V: TRBV9; D: NA; size: NA; CDR3: CASSVQGNPSGANVLTF; DNA: TGTGCCAGCAGCGTTCAAGGAAACCCTTCTGGGGCCAACGTCCTGACTTTC
J: TRBJ2-2; V: TRBV6-2/TRBV6-3; D: NA; size: NA; CDR3: CASTPLSGELFF; DNA: TGTGCCAGCACCCCCTTGTCCGGGGAGCTGTTTTTT
J: TRBJ2-5; V: TRBV7-8; D: NA; size: NA; CDR3: CASTLIAAQETQYF; DNA: TGTGCCAGCACTCTTATTGCCGCGCAAGAGACCCAGTACTTC
J: TRBJ1-1; V: TRBV7-3; D: NA; size: once; CDR3: CASSLDGDPNTEAFF; DNA: TGTGCCAGCAGCTTAGATGGGGACCCGAACACTGAAGCTTTCTTT
J: TRBJ1-2; V: TRBV2; D: NA; size: NA; CDR3: CASSGPGINYGYTF; DNA: TGTGCCAGCAGTGGTCCCGGAATTAACTATGGCTACACCTTC
J: TRBJ2-7; V: TRBV30; D: TRBD1; size: NA; CDR3: CAWKTGVSYEQYF; DNA: TGTGCCTGGAAGACAGGGGTTTCCTACGAGCAGTACTTC
J: TRBJ2-2; V: TRBV6-4; D: TRBD2; size: few; CDR3: CASSDSPTGLAGNGELFF; DNA: TGTGCCAGCAGTGACTCTCCAACAGGGCTAGCGGGAAACGGGGAGCTGTTTTTT
J: TRBJ2-1; V: TRBV12-3/TRBV12-4; D: NA; size: NA; CDR3: CASSFPGNEQFF; DNA: TGTGCCAGCAGTTTCCCAGGCAATGAGCAGTTCTTC
J: TRBJ2-1; V: TRBV4-2; D: NA; size: NA; CDR3: CASSQEREVLVNEQFF; DNA: TGTGCCAGCAGCCAAGAGAGGGAGGTCCTCGTGAATGAGCAGTTCTTC
J: TRBJ2-1; V: TRBV11-2; D: NA; size: NA; CDR3: CASSFRDEQFF; DNA: TGTGCCAGCAGCTTCAGAGATGAGCAGTTCTTC
J: TRBJ1-1; V: TRBV20-1; D: NA; size: NA; CDR3: CSASEGAEAFF; DNA: TGCAGTGCCTCTGAGGGGGCTGAAGCTTTCTTT
J: TRBJ2-5; V: TRBV12-3/TRBV12-4; D: NA; size: once; CDR3: CASSRAQETQYF; DNA: TGTGCCAGCAGTCGGGCCCAAGAGACCCAGTACTTC
J: TRBJ2-1; V: TRBV7-2; D: TRBD2; size: few; CDR3: CASSLGWTSGRYNEQFF; DNA: TGTGCCAGCAGCTTAGGGTGGACTAGCGGGAGATACAATGAGCAGTTCTTC
J: TRBJ2-1; V: TRBV6-5; D: TRBD2; size: NA; CDR3: CATALAGGGPYNEQFF; DNA: TGTGCCACCGCCTTAGCGGGAGGGGGTCCCTACAATGAGCAGTTCTTC
J: TRBJ1-6; V: TRBV12-3/TRBV12-4; D: NA; size: NA; CDR3: CATQVTYNSPLHF; DNA: TGTGCCACCCAGGTGACCTATAATTCACCCCTCCACTTT
J: TRBJ1-1; V: TRBV4-1; D: NA; size: NA; CDR3: CASLGSTEAFF; DNA: TGCGCCAGCTTGGGGAGTACTGAAGCTTTCTTT
J: TRBJ2-7; V: TRBV3-1; D: TRBD2; size: NA; CDR3: CASSQSLAVYEQYF; DNA: TGTGCCAGCAGCCAAAGCCTAGCGGTATACGAGCAGTACTTC
J: TRBJ1-1; V: TRBV5-1; D: TRBD1; size: many; CDR3: CASSGAGTGESEAFF; DNA: TGCGCCAGCAGCGGCGCCGGGACAGGGGAGAGTGAAGCTTTCTTT
J: TRBJ2-7; V: TRBV27; D: NA; size: few; CDR3: CASTLFGGTSYEQYF; DNA: TGTGCCAGCACCCTTTTTGGGGGGACCTCCTACGAGCAGTACTTC
J: TRBJ2-1; V: TRBV4-3; D: TRBD1; size: NA; CDR3: CASSQGGTGGDEQFF; DNA: TGCGCCAGCAGCCAAGGCGGGACAGGGGGCGATGAGCAGTTCTTC
J: TRBJ1-1; V: TRBV20-1; D: TRBD1; size: NA; CDR3: CSARETGTNTEAFF; DNA: TGCAGTGCTAGGGAGACAGGGACGAACACTGAAGCTTTCTTT
J: TRBJ2-1; V: TRBV27; D: TRBD2; size: NA; CDR3: CASSLSGRLYNEQFF; DNA: TGTGCCAGCAGTTTAAGCGGGAGGTTGTACAATGAGCAGTTCTTC
J: TRBJ2-5; V: TRBV11-2; D: TRBD2; size: NA; CDR3: CASSQGLAAPETQYF; DNA: TGTGCCAGCAGCCAAGGACTAGCAGCTCCAGAGACCCAGTACTTC
J: TRBJ1-5; V: TRBV7-2; D: NA; size: NA; CDR3: CASSLGGRGGQPQHF; DNA: TGTGCCAGCAGCTTGGGCGGTAGGGGAGGACAGCCCCAGCATTTT